Shown below are 28 T cell receptor beta chains from a single sample sequenced in a study of shared clonotypes between healthy human individuals. TCRdb's copy holds only in-frame clones and misses some; the assay was immunoSEQ multiplex PCR. The data hold around 1,900,000 clones, with about 93% observed a single time. Positively selected for CCR7, the CD45RO-negative cells used as naive CD8 cells excluded terminally differentiated effector memory CD45RA+ cells. Source material: naive CD8+ T cells from PBMCs. The receptors come from a young man in good health. Some clones in this sample may be carry-over from other donors' samples.

V and J are TRBV18 and TRBJ2-7; D may be TRBD1 (6 bases). CDR1 KGHSH and CDR2 LQKENI come from the germline V gene. CDR3 length: 14 residues. Trimming took off 3 bases at V and 2 bases at J, with 11 bases between the two ends. CDR3 in amino acids: CASSPGAMPYEQYF. DNA for the CDR3: TGTGCCAGCTCACCGGGGGCTATGCCCTACGAGCAGTACTTC.

The CDR3 region is CASRPPAGRNTEAFF. The DNA of the CDR3 is TGTGCCAGCAGACCCCCGGCAGGGAGGAACACTGAAGCTTTCTTT. This sequence joins TRBV28 and TRBJ1-1; tentative D call: TRBD1 (5 bases). CDR3 length: 15 residues. Germline V lookup: CDR1 MDHEN, CDR2 SYDVKM. Trimming pared 6 bases from V and 1 base from J, leaving 15 bases between.

The chain links TRBV28 to TRBJ2-3; TRBD2 agrees at 16 bases. The junction had 4 bases not matched to a gene; V was cut back by 6 bases and J by 4 bases. Per germline, CDR1 MDHEN and CDR2 SYDVKM. This CDR3 is built from 16 residues. Here the CDR3 DNA reads TGTGCCAGCAGGGGACTAGCGGGAGGGCCCGCAGATACGCAGTATTTT. Its translation: CASRGLAGGPADTQYF.

The V call is TRBV27, the J call TRBJ2-1, with D maybe TRBD2 (6 bases). V dropped 8 bases and J dropped 2 bases, with 13 bases sitting between them. The CDR3 loop spans 14 amino acids. The germline V gene encodes CDR1 MNHEY and CDR2 SMNVEV (reference sequence). CDR3 bases: TGTGCCAGCCGACTCGGAGGGACCTACAATGAGCAGTTCTTC. Its translation is CASRLGGTYNEQFF.

This sequence joins TRBV18 and TRBJ2-7; D not resolved. The CDR3 length is 13 residues. Germline V gives CDR1 KGHSH, CDR2 LQKENI. V lost 3 bases and J 3 bases, leaving 9 bases between the germline ends. CDR3 nucleotides: TGTGCCAGCTCACCCGACTCCGGCTACGAGCAGTACTTC. This sequence encodes CASSPDSGYEQYF.

The V and J genes are TRBV7-9 and TRBJ1-1; a possible D gene is TRBD1 (6 bases). Trimming cost V 4 bases and J 1 base, with 13 bases left between them. CDR1 is SEHNR and CDR2 is FQNEAQ in the germline V gene (reference sequence). The CDR3 length is 15 residues. This chain's CDR3 is CASSSAAGENTEAFF. CDR3 nucleotides: TGTGCCAGCAGCTCTGCGGCAGGGGAGAACACTGAAGCTTTCTTT.

The gene calls are TRBV29-1 and TRBJ2-1; 7 positions match TRBD2. Germline V lookup: CDR1 SQVTM, CDR2 ANQGSEA. V was clipped by 0 bases and J by 4 bases; unmatched bases: 12. The CDR3 is 17 residues long. CDR3 residues: CSVEDLPGLSSYNEQFF. DNA for the CDR3: TGCAGCGTTGAAGATCTGCCGGGACTAAGCTCGTACAATGAGCAGTTCTTC.

This rearrangement joins TRBV29-1 to TRBJ1-2; weak D call: TRBD1 (5 bases). The CDR3 is 15 residues long. V was clipped by 0 bases and J by 5 bases, with 16 bases between them. Per germline, CDR1 SQVTM and CDR2 ANQGSEA. The CDR3 coding sequence is TGCAGCGTTGAAGATCAGAACAGGAGATTGTATGGCTACACCTTC. This sequence encodes CSVEDQNRRLYGYTF. Variable domain in full (rest from reference TRBV29-1 and TRBJ1-2): SAVISQKPSRDICQRGTSLTIQCQVDSQVTMMFWYRQQPGQSLTLIATANQGSEATYESGFVIDKFPISRPNLTFSTLTVSNMSPEDSSIYLCSVEDQNRRLYGYTFGSGTRLTVV.

The chain employs TRBV4-1 and TRBJ1-1; TRBD1 agrees at 8 bases. This CDR3 spans 15 amino acids. CDR1 is MGHRA and CDR2 is YSYEKL in the germline V gene. V was pared by 3 bases and J by 3 bases, with 6 bases of the junction left unmatched. The CDR3 region is CASSHPTGVDTEAFF. As DNA, the CDR3 is TGCGCCAGCAGCCACCCGACAGGGGTGGACACTGAAGCTTTCTTT.

Turning to this clone: The sample carries other DNA sequences with the same CDR3. Here the CDR3 reads CASSYRDRGQETQYF. The CDR3 region has the DNA TGTGCCAGCAGCTACCGGGACAGGGGACAGGAGACCCAGTACTTC. This chain connects TRBV7-9 to TRBJ2-5, with 10 bases that match TRBD1. V shed 4 bases and J 5 bases; nucleotides not matched to a gene: 7. Germline CDR1 and CDR2: SEHNR and FQNEAQ (reference sequence). The CDR3 length is 15 residues.

J is TRBJ2-7 and V is TRBV28; perhaps TRBD2 as D (5 bases). V was shortened by 7 bases and J by 6 bases, with 16 bases between the two germline ends. This CDR3 has 13 residues. Germline V gives CDR1 MDHEN, CDR2 SYDVKM. The CDR3 protein is CASKSPSGLEQYF. CDR3 coding DNA: TGTGCCAGCAAAAGTCCCAGCGGCCTCGAGCAGTACTTC.

This clone was recorded once. The chain links TRBV11-2 to TRBJ2-7, with 12 bases identical to TRBD2. V lost 1 base and J lost 5; bases outside the gene matches: 6. Germline lookup yields CDR1 SGHAT and CDR2 FQNNGV. The CDR3 contains 16 residues. DNA of the CDR3: TGTGCCAGCAGCTTAGGGGCTAGCGGGAGGGCCCACGAGCAGTACTTC. Translating it yields CASSLGASGRAHEQYF. Complete variable domain (other parts from reference TRBV11-2 and TRBJ2-7): EAGVAQSPRYKIIEKRQSVAFWCNPISGHATLYWYQQILGQGPKLLIQFQNNGVVDDSQLPKDRFSAERLKGVDSTLKIQPAKLEDSAVYLCASSLGASGRAHEQYFGPGTRLTVT.

J is TRBJ2-1 and V is TRBV28, with D possibly TRBD2 on 6 matching bases. Germline CDR1 MDHEN, CDR2 SYDVKM. V was clipped by 2 bases and J by 3 bases, with 11 bases between them. This CDR3 is built from 15 residues. Written as DNA, the CDR3 is TGTGCCAGCAGTTTACGAGCGGGCGTCTACAATGAGCAGTTCTTC. Its translation: CASSLRAGVYNEQFF.

As DNA, the CDR3 is TGTGCCACCCTCGGACTAGCGGGAGGAGAAGCCAAAAACATTCAGTACTTC. This gives the protein CATLGLAGGEAKNIQYF. The chain employs TRBV2 and TRBJ2-4; 14 bases are a match to TRBD2. CDR1 is SNHLY, CDR2 FYNNEI, per germline. V shed 10 bases and J 0 bases; nucleotides not matched to a gene: 8. This CDR3 spans 17 amino acids.

The rearrangement joins TRBV4-1 to TRBJ2-2; 12 bases are shared with TRBD2. The V gene's germline CDR1 is MGHRA and CDR2 YSYEKL. The CDR3 spans 18 residues. The V gene end was trimmed by 2 bases and the J gene end by 4 bases; junction bases not matched to a gene: 8. CDR3 sequence: CASSQLPTSGSRTGELFF. CDR3 nucleotides: TGCGCCAGCAGCCAACTACCGACTAGCGGGAGTCGCACCGGGGAGCTGTTTTTT.

This chain joins TRBV5-1 and TRBJ2-2; TRBD1 agrees at 7 bases. Germline V CDR1 and CDR2: SGHRS, YFSETQ. CDR3 length: 17 residues. Trimming removed 3 bases from V and 0 bases from J; junction bases left unmatched: 8. CDR3 sequence: CASSSGQVRANTGELFF. In nucleotides, the CDR3 is TGCGCCAGCAGCTCTGGACAGGTCCGTGCGAACACCGGGGAGCTGTTTTTT.

J is TRBJ2-1 and V is TRBV6-5, with a tentative D call TRBD1 (5 bases). This CDR3 has 15 amino acids. Deletions cut 7 bases from V and 0 bases from J, with 13 bases between. Per germline, CDR1 MNHEY and CDR2 SVGAGI. The DNA of the CDR3 is TGTGCCAGCAAACAGGACCGAAGCTCCTACAATGAGCAGTTCTTC. It codes for CASKQDRSSYNEQFF.

The rearrangement joins TRBV4-2 to TRBJ2-5; TRBD1 matches 8 bases. J gave up 1 base and V 6 bases, and 13 bases lay outside the gene matches. The CDR3 covers 17 residues. Germline V CDR1 and CDR2: LGHNA, YNFKEQ. DNA for the CDR3: TGTGCCAGCAGTCCCGCAGGGGGCGTCGGAACCCAAGAGACCCAGTACTTC. Amino acid sequence: CASSPAGGVGTQETQYF.

This sequence joins TRBV9 and TRBJ2-1; 9 bases are shared with TRBD2. CDR3 size: 16 residues. Germline CDR1 is SGDLS and CDR2 is YYNGEE. Trimming removed 4 bases from V and 2 bases from J; junction bases left unmatched: 7. In nucleotides, the CDR3 is TGTGCCAGCAGCTTAAAAGCGGGAGGCCCCTACAATGAGCAGTTCTTC. Residues: CASSLKAGGPYNEQFF.

The chain joins TRBV18 to TRBJ2-1; D perhaps matches TRBD1 (6 bases). CDR1 and CDR2 (germline): KGHSH, LQKENI. The V end lost 4 bases, the J end lost 4 bases, and 11 bases lay between the germline ends. The CDR3 runs to 14 residues. CDR3: CASSQIRGYNEQFF. In nucleotides, the CDR3 is TGTGCCAGCTCACAAATCAGGGGTTACAATGAGCAGTTCTTC. The full variable domain, its missing parts supplied by reference TRBV18 and TRBJ2-1, is NAGVMQNPRHLVRRRGQEARLRCSPMKGHSHVYWYRQLPEEGLKFMVYLQKENIIDESGMPKERFSAEFPKEGPSILRIQQVVRGDSAAYFCASSQIRGYNEQFFGPGTRLTVL.

CDR3 sequence (DNA): TGTGCCAGCAGCCCCTACTCAGATACGCAGTATTTT. The encoded protein is CASSPYSDTQYF. This chain connects TRBV7-9 to TRBJ2-3; D is undetermined. V was clipped by 5 bases and J by 4 bases, with 7 bases between them. Germline loops: CDR1 SEHNR, CDR2 FQNEAQ (reference sequence). The CDR3 is 12 residues long. The whole variable domain, remainder taken from reference TRBV7-9 and TRBJ2-3, is DTGVSQNPRHKITKRGQNVTFRCDPISEHNRLYWYRQTLGQGPEFLTYFQNEAQLEKSRLLSDRFSAERPKGSFSTLEIQRTEQGDSAMYLCASSPYSDTQYFGPGTRLTVL.

CDR3 nucleotide sequence: TGTGCCAGCAGCTTAATTGCGGGAGGGCCAGATACGCAGTATTTT. It yields the protein CASSLIAGGPDTQYF. J is TRBJ2-3 and V is TRBV7-9; 9 bases agree with TRBD2. The V gene's germline CDR1 is SEHNR and CDR2 FQNEAQ (reference sequence). Unmatched junction bases numbered 4, after V lost 2 bases and J lost 4 bases. The CDR3 is 15 amino acids.

With regard to this clone: Within the sample, other DNA sequences also encode this same CDR3. V usage is TRBV5-1 and J usage is TRBJ2-7, with TRBD2 matching over 8 bases. The trim removed 2 bases at V and 4 bases at J, leaving 5 bases unmatched. CDR3 length: 14 residues. Germline assignment: CDR1 SGHRS and CDR2 YFSETQ. The CDR3, as DNA: TGCGCCAGCAGCTTAGCGGGAGCCGGGTACGAGCAGTACTTC. Its translation is CASSLAGAGYEQYF. Full variable domain (rest looked up from reference TRBV5-1 and TRBJ2-7): KAGVTQTPRYLIKTRGQQVTLSCSPISGHRSVSWYQQTPGQGLQFLFEYFSETQRNKGNFPGRFSGRQFSNSRSEMNVSTLELGDSALYLCASSLAGAGYEQYFGPGTRLTVT.

The chain employs TRBV7-9 and TRBJ1-1; D not certain. Germline assignment: CDR1 SEHNR and CDR2 FQNEAQ (reference sequence). The CDR3 extends over 16 amino acids. V lost 5 bases to trimming and J lost 1 base, with 17 bases between them. Here the CDR3 DNA reads TGTGCCAGCAGCCCACCGAAACCGACGGCGAACACTGAAGCTTTCTTT. Translating gives CASSPPKPTANTEAFF.

The gene calls are TRBV29-1 and TRBJ2-5, with 8 positions matching TRBD1. The better agreement between TRBJ2-7 and the DNA end casts doubt on the J call. Germline V lookup: CDR1 SQVTM, CDR2 ANQGSEA. The CDR3 loop spans 14 amino acids. This CDR3 reads CSVVPGGGSYEQYF. The CDR3 DNA reads as TGCAGCGTTGTCCCAGGGGGCGGGTCCTACGAGCAGTACTTC.

The J gene is TRBJ2-7, the V gene TRBV4-1; D may be TRBD2 (5 bases). Per the germline V gene, CDR1 is MGHRA and CDR2 is YSYEKL. The CDR3 totals 15 residues. The ends were cut back, 1 base at V and 0 bases at J, with 10 bases in the middle. CDR3 nucleotide sequence: TGCGCCAGCAGCCAAGTTTATGGGAGCTCCTACGAGCAGTACTTC. Protein sequence: CASSQVYGSSYEQYF.

The rearrangement uses TRBV7-9 and TRBJ2-1, with 9 bases fitting TRBD2. V was pared by 5 bases and J by 1 base, with 6 bases of the junction left unmatched. This CDR3 contains 16 residues. Germline CDR1 and CDR2: SEHNR and FQNEAQ (reference sequence). As DNA, the CDR3 is TGTGCCAGCAGCCGTCGACTAGCGGAGTCCTACAATGAGCAGTTCTTC. This gives the protein CASSRRLAESYNEQFF.

Points on this clone: Additional DNA sequences in this sample encode the identical CDR3. This chain joins TRBV9 and TRBJ1-5; 7 bases map to TRBD1. CDR3 length equals 13 residues. With V trimmed by 4 bases and J by 4 bases, 2 bases remained unmatched. Germline V gene lookup returns CDR1 SGDLS and CDR2 YYNGEE. CDR3 residues: CASSPGGNQPQHF. CDR3 in DNA: TGTGCCAGCAGCCCAGGGGGGAATCAGCCCCAGCATTTT.